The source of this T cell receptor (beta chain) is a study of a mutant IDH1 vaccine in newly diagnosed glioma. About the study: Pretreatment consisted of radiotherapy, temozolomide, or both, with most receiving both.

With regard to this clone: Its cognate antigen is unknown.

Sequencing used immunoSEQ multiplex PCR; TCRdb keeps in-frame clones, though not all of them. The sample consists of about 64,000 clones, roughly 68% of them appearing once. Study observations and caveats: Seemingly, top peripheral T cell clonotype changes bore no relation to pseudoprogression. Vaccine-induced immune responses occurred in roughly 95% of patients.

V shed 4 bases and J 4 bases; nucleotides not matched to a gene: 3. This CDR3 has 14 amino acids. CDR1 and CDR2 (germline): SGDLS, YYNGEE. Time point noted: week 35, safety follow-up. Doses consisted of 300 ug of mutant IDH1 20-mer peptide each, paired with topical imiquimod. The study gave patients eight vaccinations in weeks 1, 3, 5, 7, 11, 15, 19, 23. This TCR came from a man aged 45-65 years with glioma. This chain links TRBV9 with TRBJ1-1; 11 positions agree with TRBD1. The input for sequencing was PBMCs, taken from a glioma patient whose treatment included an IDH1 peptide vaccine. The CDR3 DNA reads TGTGCCAGCAGCCCCGGGACAGGGGGCACTGAAGCTTTCTTT. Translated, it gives CASSPGTGGTEAFF.